Detailed here is one TCR beta chain. What it recognizes is unknown. Genomic DNA (from each subset) was split evenly across several immunoSEQ plates. Some clones are missing from TCRdb's copy, which holds only in-frame ones; the method was immunoSEQ multiplex PCR. The data show a few hundred thousand clones, with 79% seen just once and less than 15% held by the top ten. This specimen comes from a study of shared clonotypes between healthy human individuals. At the level of the study: Aged 18 to 49, the donors were a couple of women and a few men. Notes on the study in general: Blood was the sole source, and tissue repertoires probably differ.

Germline CDR1 and CDR2: GTSNPN and SVGIG (reference sequence). V was clipped by 3 bases and J by 3 bases, with 11 bases between them. CDR3 size: 14 residues. Samples left unsorted employed around 92 million PBMCs for genomic DNA. The receptor was isolated from a middle-aged woman in good health. Some clones in this sample may be carry-over from other donors' samples. Sequences were obtained from PBMCs. The V call is TRBV30, the J call TRBJ2-2, with TRBD2 as a possible D gene (5 bases). The CDR3 DNA follows: TGTGCCTGGAGAGCCCCCGGGGACACCGGGGAGCTGTTTTTT. It codes for CAWRAPGDTGELFF.